This TCR beta chain was documented in a study of tumor-infiltrating lymphocytes in primary liver carcinoma (dated by TCRdb to 2017 to 2019). The study in broad terms: The five patients, three men and two women aged 30 to 69 years, had hepatocellular carcinoma (four) or combined HCC and intrahepatic cholangiocarcinoma (one). Tumors of the five patients were stage T1-T3 N0M0 with maximum diameters of roughly 4.2 to 10 cm. To link TCRbeta repertoire diversity with the local molecular phenotype, the 25 to 30 tumor region samples were profiled using Agilent mRNA microarrays. The study combined TCRbeta repertoire sequencing, expression microarrays and whole-exome sequencing across five regions of each liver tumor, with adjacent normal tissue and blood. High reproducibility was observed for the technical replicate repertoires, with mean shared-clone rates near 0.89 and correlation coefficients above 0.95. A total of 35 specimens from 5 patients underwent TCRbeta repertoire sequencing, comprising some 25 tumor regions, 5 adjacent noncancerous liver tissues and 5 peripheral blood samples. Each sample produced roughly 3.5 to 8 million productive TCRbeta reads, and read depth showed no significant difference between tissue types.

This clonotype was picked up one time. Its cognate antigen has yet to be identified. Because the CDR3 is missing its conserved closing phenylalanine or tryptophan, this is likely a read error. Total RNA and DNA were co-extracted without cell sorting from about 19-30 mg of bulk tissue using the AllPrep DNA/RNA mini kit. Surgical resection was performed in China between late 2015 and early 2016 on several patients with histopathologically diagnosed primary liver carcinoma. At the time of sampling, the patients were treatment-naive and had chronic HBV infection. Five spatially separated regions were sampled per tumor: superior, inferior, left-lateral and right-lateral poles, plus the tumor centre. More than 75% viable tumor cells were found by histology in every tumor sample. Pieces of fresh tumor and adjacent tissue were cut in half, with one half kept in RNAlater at -80 degrees C and the other half sent for histology.

General conclusions and limits of the study: Consistent with antigen-driven expansion, pairs of tumor regions showed higher repertoire overlap (mean around 36%) than either tumor-adjacent pairs (around 17%) or tumor-blood pairs (about 14%). Only the TCR beta chain was sequenced, which likely underestimates true repertoire diversity because unpaired alpha chains were not captured. Compared with blood, tumors had a significantly larger share of the repertoire taken up by the top 250 clones (p = 0.039). Because the samples were bulk and unsorted, CD4+ and CD8+ T cell repertoires could not be compared. The study included only five patients, and the authors note findings should be validated in a larger study. Only about 7-24% of top clones were present in all five regions of a tumor, suggesting spatial heterogeneity of tumor-infiltrating T cells.

A constant-region primer and ProtoScript II reverse transcriptase were used to reverse-transcribe TCRbeta-specific cDNA from approximately 450 ng total RNA. Construction of the TCRbeta libraries relied on three nested rounds of multiplex PCR, following a slightly modified ARM-PCR procedure. Multiplex TRBV1-TRBV30 forward primers and a Cbeta reverse primer were used in the first two PCR rounds, each of which was run for roughly 10 cycles. A final 25-cycle PCR with Deep VentR polymerase added sample barcodes and Illumina adapters. Before sequencing, amplicons of 200-500 bp were gel-purified using a QIAquick gel extraction kit. An Illumina HiSeq 2500 was used to sequence the TCRbeta amplicons, generating 250-bp paired-end reads. Per the original workflow: Trimmomatic v0.33 was used to quality-trim the reads, and FLASH v1.2.11 was used to merge paired reads so that full CDR3 sequences could be recovered. V, D and J germline segments were assigned to the rearranged TCRbeta sequences using MiGEC v1.2.1b. Clonotype statistics and Shannon-Wiener diversity indices were calculated with VDJtools v1.0.0. Except for diversity analysis, only each sample's 250 most abundant clonotypes were used in subsequent analyses to reduce sampling bias. TCRdb reanalyzed the raw reads on its own, using fastp at Q25 for trimming and MiXCR for clone calling, and kept in-frame beta chains. All rows with the same CDR3 protein become a single entry with the most common DNA and genes. The V and J calls reflect TCRdb's pipeline rather than the authors' work. The sample table contains 50,000 to 60,000 distinct CDR3 sequences; only one count was recorded for around 77% of them. The ten largest make up around 22% of the sample.

Ends included, the CDR3 has 19 residues. Of all the DNA, just the CDR3 is kept, 57 bases in frame from base 1. Via the germline V gene (reference sequence), CDR1 is SGHAT and CDR2 FQDESV. V loses 5 bases, J loses 4 bases, and the germline ends lie 28 bases apart. The sequence was obtained from a man aged 35 to 55 with primary liver carcinoma and hepatitis B virus infection. The V and J segments used are TRBV11-1 and TRBJ2-3; possibly the D gene is TRBD2, per 6 matching bases. The sequencing sample was made of liver tumor tissue from sampling region 5. What the cell subset or site label conveys for this sample: tumor region T5, tumor centre. CDR3 region: CASSPGGGSVGARADTQYL. In nucleotide form, the sequence is TGTGCCAGCAGCCCTGGGGGAGGCTCTGTTGGAGCCCGCGCAGATACGCAGTATCTT.